This is a list of T cell receptor beta chains from one sample in a study of Ad26.COV2.S vaccination and SARS-CoV-2 variants. Repertoires were generated with immunoSEQ multiplex PCR, while TCRdb's copy carries only in-frame clones and drops some. This sample has hundreds of thousands of clones, with roughly 86% found just once. Specimen: peripheral blood, collected in a trial of Ad26.COV2.S vaccine versus placebo. These receptor sequences come from a person between 18 and 65 years old who received the Ad26.COV2.S COVID-19 vaccine or a placebo. The CDR3 runs from the conserved cysteine through the conserved F or W. The D gene is left open where the match is weak. Rows may omit the clone size; those that give it use once, few, many or a size class.

d_gene: .; v_gene: TRBV5-6; j_gene: TRBJ1-2; abundance: .; CDR3nt: TGTGCCAGCAGCTTGGGCGCAAACTATGGCTACACCTTC; CDR3aa: CASSLGANYGYTF
d_gene: .; v_gene: TRBV19; j_gene: TRBJ1-3; abundance: .; CDR3nt: TGTGCCAGTAGCAGTGGAAACACCATATATTTT; CDR3aa: CASSSGNTIYF
d_gene: .; v_gene: TRBV30; j_gene: TRBJ1-1; abundance: once; CDR3nt: TGTGCCTGGGGAAGGGGGGCCGGCCGTGGTGACACTGAAGCTTTCTTT; CDR3aa: CAWGRGAGRGDTEAFF
d_gene: TRBD1; v_gene: TRBV7-9; j_gene: TRBJ2-1; abundance: .; CDR3nt: TGTGCCAGCAGACCCGGCGGGGACAGGGGACTCAATGAGCAGTTCTTC; CDR3aa: CASRPGGDRGLNEQFF
d_gene: .; v_gene: TRBV19; j_gene: TRBJ2-2; abundance: .; CDR3nt: TGTGCCAGTAGTCCCCGGATACGAACCGTAACCGGGGAGCTGTTTTTT; CDR3aa: CASSPRIRTVTGELFF
d_gene: TRBD1; v_gene: TRBV10-3; j_gene: TRBJ2-7; abundance: .; CDR3nt: TGTGCCATCAGCGCCGGGACAGGGTCTGTGCAGTACTTC; CDR3aa: CAISAGTGSVQYF
d_gene: TRBD1; v_gene: TRBV5-1; j_gene: TRBJ1-6; abundance: .; CDR3nt: TGCGCCAGCAGCTTTGGACAGGGCAATTCACCCCTCCACTTT; CDR3aa: CASSFGQGNSPLHF
d_gene: TRBD2; v_gene: TRBV5-5; j_gene: TRBJ2-7; abundance: once; CDR3nt: TGTGCCAGCAGCTTCGAGAGCGGGAGGGTCCATGACGAGCAGTACTTC; CDR3aa: CASSFESGRVHDEQYF
d_gene: .; v_gene: TRBV27; j_gene: TRBJ2-7; abundance: .; CDR3nt: TGTGCCAGCAGTTCCCAGGCGGCATACTACGAGCAGTACTTC; CDR3aa: CASSSQAAYYEQYF
d_gene: .; v_gene: TRBV6-6; j_gene: TRBJ2-7; abundance: .; CDR3nt: TGTGCCAGCAGTCAGGACAGCCCCTACGAGCAGTACTTC; CDR3aa: CASSQDSPYEQYF
d_gene: .; v_gene: TRBV6-1; j_gene: TRBJ1-2; abundance: .; CDR3nt: TGTGCCAGCAGTGAATCGACCGGGCTCCTTGCTAACTATGGCTACACCTTC; CDR3aa: CASSESTGLLANYGYTF
d_gene: .; v_gene: TRBV10-3; j_gene: TRBJ1-4; abundance: .; CDR3nt: TGTGCCATCAGTCCAGGTGGGGGGAAAAAACTGTTTTTT; CDR3aa: CAISPGGGKKLFF
d_gene: TRBD1; v_gene: TRBV5-1; j_gene: TRBJ1-1; abundance: .; CDR3nt: TGCGCCAGCAGCCCCGGGACAGGAGGTACTGAAGCTTTCTTT; CDR3aa: CASSPGTGGTEAFF
d_gene: TRBD1; v_gene: TRBV19; j_gene: TRBJ1-2; abundance: .; CDR3nt: TGTGCCAGTAGGTTACAGGGGGCCCCTAACTATGGCTACACCTTC; CDR3aa: CASRLQGAPNYGYTF